This record covers a single T cell receptor beta chain. The target of this receptor is not known. Per-nucleotide qualities are absent, and no much larger clonotype sits a single base away. The sample comes from a study of control samples from healthy donors and cancer patients (TCRdb year 2020). V lost 0 bases and J lost 4 bases, and the count of bases not matched to a germline gene is 2. From its cysteine to its phenylalanine, the CDR3 spans 14 amino acids. The read is trimmed to its CDR3 DNA, 42 bases read in frame from base 1. According to the germline V gene (reference sequence), CDR1 reads GTSNPN and CDR2 reads SVGIG. The library was prepared using the immunoSEQ multiplex PCR assay. In TCRdb, the immuneACCESS table is reduced to in-frame sequences with V and J assigned. These tables do not hold every clone; where another copy was compared, an unresolved V gene accounts for under half, and the others remain unexplained. The sample profile shows fewer than 500,000 clones; 90% of them were found once. Of the sample, more than 6% falls within the top ten clones.

Recombination joined TRBV30 with TRBJ2-3, and 9 junctional nucleotides match TRBD2. The source of this sequence is a man aged 40-49 years with head and neck cancer. The sequencing input was PBMCs. In nucleotides, the sequence is TGTGCCTGGAGTGTTAGCGGGAGCTCAGATACGCAGTATTTT. Its translation is CAWSVSGSSDTQYF.